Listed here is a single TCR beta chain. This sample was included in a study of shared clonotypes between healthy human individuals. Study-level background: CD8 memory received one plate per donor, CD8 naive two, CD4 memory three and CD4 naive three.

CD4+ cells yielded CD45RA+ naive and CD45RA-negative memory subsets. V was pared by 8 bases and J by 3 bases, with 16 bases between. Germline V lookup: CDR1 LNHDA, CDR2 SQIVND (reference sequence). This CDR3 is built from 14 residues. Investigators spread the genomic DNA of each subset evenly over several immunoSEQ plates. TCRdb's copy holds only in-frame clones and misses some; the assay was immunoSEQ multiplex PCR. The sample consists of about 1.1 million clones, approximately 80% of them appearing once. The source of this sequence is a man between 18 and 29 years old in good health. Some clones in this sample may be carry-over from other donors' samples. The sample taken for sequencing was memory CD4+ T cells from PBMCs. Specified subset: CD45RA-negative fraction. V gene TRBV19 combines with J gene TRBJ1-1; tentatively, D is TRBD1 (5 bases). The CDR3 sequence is CASRKGLGDTEAFF. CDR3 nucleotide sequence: TGTGCCAGTCGAAAGGGGCTAGGGGACACTGAAGCTTTCTTT.